This is a list of T cell receptor beta chains from one sample in a study of cytomegalovirus exposure and HLA in healthy donors. Profiling relied on immunoSEQ multiplex PCR, and the TCRdb table lists in-frame clones only, not all of them. Among about 130,000 clones listed, around 80% were seen once. The sequencing sample was made of PBMCs. The receptors come from a young man in good health and CMV-seronegative. The CDR3 runs from the conserved cysteine through the conserved F or W. A D gene is named only where the DNA matches it firmly. Not every row has a clone size; where given, it reads once, few, many or a size class.

>.|TRBD1|TRBV5-1|TRBJ2-5
TGCGCCACCGGGACAGGGGGATTGGGAGAGACCCAGTACTTC
CATGTGGLGETQYF
>.|TRBD1|TRBV7-6|TRBJ1-2
TGTGCCAGCAGCGAGACACAAGACAGGGACGGCTACACCTTC
CASSETQDRDGYTF
>few|TRBD2|TRBV10-3|TRBJ2-3
TGTGCCATCAGTGGGACTAGCGGGGGAGATACGCAGTATTTT
CAISGTSGGDTQYF
>.|.|TRBV29-1|TRBJ1-1
TGCAGCGTTGACACCGAGCGGGTAGGGGTCACTGAAGCTTTCTTT
CSVDTERVGVTEAFF
>few|TRBD1|TRBV6-5|TRBJ2-7
TGTGCCAGCAGTTACGGGGACAGCGAAGGCGAGCAGTACTTC
CASSYGDSEGEQYF
>few|TRBD1|TRBV6-5|TRBJ2-5
TGTGCCAGCAGTTTCTCAGGGGGAGAGACCCAGTACTTC
CASSFSGGETQYF
>.|.|TRBV7-7|TRBJ2-1
TGTGCTAGCAGCTCTGACAGGTACAATGAGCAGTTCTTC
CASSSDRYNEQFF
>few|.|TRBV29-1|TRBJ1-2
TGCAGCGTTGAAATAGGGGAAGGCTACACCTTC
CSVEIGEGYTF
>.|.|TRBV5-1|TRBJ2-3
TGCGCCAGCAGAATGGCGGGACTCGGCACAGATACGCAGTATTTT
CASRMAGLGTDTQYF
>once|.|TRBV5-5|TRBJ2-7
TGTGCCAGCAGCGGGCCCGGGGGCTCCTACGAGCAGTACTTC
CASSGPGGSYEQYF
>.|TRBD1|TRBV5-1|TRBJ1-1
TGCGCCAGCAGCTTGGTGACAGGGGACACTGAAGCTTTCTTT
CASSLVTGDTEAFF
>.|TRBD1|TRBV28|TRBJ1-1
TGTGCCAGCAGCCGGACAGGGGCGAACACTGAAGCTTTCTTT
CASSRTGANTEAFF
>once|.|TRBV29-1|TRBJ1-1
TGCAGCGTTGAGCCTTCAGGCACTGAAGCTTTCTTT
CSVEPSGTEAFF
>.|.|TRBV19|TRBJ1-6
TGTGCCAGTAGTTTACAGGGAGCGGATTCACCCCTCCACTTT
CASSLQGADSPLHF
>.|TRBD1|TRBV15|TRBJ1-1
TGTGCCACCAGCAGAGGGACAGGTGACACTGAAGCTTTCTTT
CATSRGTGDTEAFF
>.|.|TRBV29-1|TRBJ2-2
TGCAGCGGAACAGGGGGGGGCACCGGGGAGCTGTTTTTT
CSGTGGGTGELFF
>.|TRBD2|TRBV28|TRBJ2-1
TGTGCCAGCAGTGTGATCGGGAGGAGAATCTACAATGAGCAGTTCTTC
CASSVIGRRIYNEQFF
>.|.|TRBV28|TRBJ1-2
TGTGCCAGCCTTGCTAATCAGGGTAACTATGGCTACACCTTC
CASLANQGNYGYTF
>.|TRBD2|TRBV5-1|TRBJ2-2
TGCGCCAGCAGCCTCCTAGCGGGGGGTGACACCGGGGAGCTGTTTTTT
CASSLLAGGDTGELFF
>.|.|TRBV7-9|TRBJ1-1
TGTGCCATCCAGACCGGGGGGCCGAACATTGAAGCTTTCTTT
CAIQTGGPNIEAFF
>.|TRBD1|TRBV7-3|TRBJ1-1
TGTGCCAGCAGGGGACAGGGACAGAACACTGAAGCTTTCTTT
CASRGQGQNTEAFF
>once|.|TRBV19|TRBJ2-7
TGTGCCAGTGCAGAGGGGGTTCTGAGCTCCTACGAGCAGTACTTC
CASAEGVLSSYEQYF